These T cell receptor beta chains were read from a single sample in a study of blood T cell repertoires in COVID-19. TCRdb's table, derived via immunoSEQ multiplex PCR, lists solely in-frame clones and lacks some. The sample holds 300,000 to 500,000 clones, more than 75% seen once. The sequenced sample was PBMCs or T cells enriched from blood (not recorded which). Every receptor here comes from a woman between 25 and 40 years old with acute COVID-19. Both conserved end residues are part of each CDR3. D genes are given only for firm matches. Clone size is shown for a subset of rows, as once, few, many or a class of expanded clone.

clone size: -; V gene: TRBV7-2; D gene: -; J gene: TRBJ1-1; CDR3 DNA: TGTGCCAGCAGCTTAATCTCGGGGGGCTTCGACACTGAAGCTTTCTTT; CDR3 protein: CASSLISGGFDTEAFF
clone size: -; V gene: TRBV7-9; D gene: -; J gene: TRBJ2-1; CDR3 DNA: TGTGCCAGCAGCTTAGCGATAGGGGAACTTGAGCAGTTCTTC; CDR3 protein: CASSLAIGELEQFF
clone size: once; V gene: TRBV15; D gene: TRBD1; J gene: TRBJ1-5; CDR3 DNA: TGTGCCACCTCGAGAGCCAGGGGGAATAGCAATCAGCCCCAGCATTTT; CDR3 protein: CATSRARGNSNQPQHF
clone size: -; V gene: TRBV3-1/TRBV3-2; D gene: TRBD1; J gene: TRBJ1-2; CDR3 DNA: TGTGCCAGCAGCCAAGAATTTCGGACAGGCATCTTCAACTATGGCTACACCTTC; CDR3 protein: CASSQEFRTGIFNYGYTF
clone size: -; V gene: TRBV29-1; D gene: TRBD1; J gene: TRBJ1-4; CDR3 DNA: TGCAGCGTGACCGGGACAGCTAATGAGGGGAAACTGTTTTTT; CDR3 protein: CSVTGTANEGKLFF
clone size: -; V gene: TRBV28; D gene: TRBD1; J gene: TRBJ2-2; CDR3 DNA: TGTGCCAGCAGCAACAGAGGGGGCGCCGACACCGGGGAGCTGTTTTTT; CDR3 protein: CASSNRGGADTGELFF
clone size: -; V gene: TRBV5-1; D gene: -; J gene: TRBJ1-2; CDR3 DNA: TGCGCCAGCAGCCCGGTGAGAGGAGGGTTGCGAGGCTACACCTTC; CDR3 protein: CASSPVRGGLRGYTF
clone size: -; V gene: TRBV5-8; D gene: -; J gene: TRBJ1-4; CDR3 DNA: TGTGCCAGCAGCTTGCGTGGTCAGATTAATGAAAAACTGTTTTTT; CDR3 protein: CASSLRGQINEKLFF
clone size: -; V gene: TRBV28; D gene: TRBD2; J gene: TRBJ2-7; CDR3 DNA: TGTGCCAGCAGGTGGGGAGGGTCGGTCGAGCAGTACTTC; CDR3 protein: CASRWGGSVEQYF
clone size: -; V gene: TRBV2; D gene: TRBD1; J gene: TRBJ1-6; CDR3 DNA: TGTGCCAGCAACGGACAGGGATTCAATTCACCCCTCCACTTT; CDR3 protein: CASNGQGFNSPLHF
clone size: -; V gene: TRBV24-1; D gene: TRBD1; J gene: TRBJ1-2; CDR3 DNA: TGTGCCACCAGTGATAACCCGGGACAGCGACCCTATGGCTACACCTTC; CDR3 protein: CATSDNPGQRPYGYTF
clone size: -; V gene: TRBV10-1; D gene: -; J gene: TRBJ2-3; CDR3 DNA: TGCGCCAGCAGTGCCGGGTATACTCTCACAGATACGCAGTATTTT; CDR3 protein: CASSAGYTLTDTQYF
clone size: -; V gene: TRBV5-7; D gene: TRBD1; J gene: TRBJ1-4; CDR3 DNA: TGTGCCAGCAGCACACCGGGACAGGGAAAACTGTTTTTT; CDR3 protein: CASSTPGQGKLFF
clone size: -; V gene: TRBV5-3; D gene: -; J gene: TRBJ1-3; CDR3 DNA: TGTGCCAGAAGCCTAAGTGGTGCGAATGGAAACACCATATATTTT; CDR3 protein: CARSLSGANGNTIYF
clone size: -; V gene: TRBV11-2; D gene: TRBD1; J gene: TRBJ1-2; CDR3 DNA: TGTGCCAGCAGCTTAGATCGGGACAGGGGGAATGGCTACACCTTC; CDR3 protein: CASSLDRDRGNGYTF
clone size: -; V gene: TRBV7-2; D gene: -; J gene: TRBJ2-3; CDR3 DNA: TGTGCCAGCAGCTTAGGTGGTTCGGCAGATACGCAGTATTTT; CDR3 protein: CASSLGGSADTQYF
clone size: -; V gene: TRBV27; D gene: TRBD1; J gene: TRBJ1-6; CDR3 DNA: TGTGCCAGCAGTTTATTTACACAATACAGGGGGAATCATGGCTCACCCCTCCACTTT; CDR3 protein: CASSLFTQYRGNHGSPLHF
clone size: -; V gene: TRBV19; D gene: TRBD1; J gene: TRBJ1-1; CDR3 DNA: TGTGCCAGTAGTCCGGGACAGGGAAGGAGTGAAGCTTTCTTT; CDR3 protein: CASSPGQGRSEAFF
clone size: -; V gene: TRBV5-6; D gene: TRBD1; J gene: TRBJ2-1; CDR3 DNA: TGTGCCAGCAGCTCACAGGGGGGCAATGAGCAGTTCTTC; CDR3 protein: CASSSQGGNEQFF
clone size: -; V gene: TRBV23-1; D gene: TRBD1; J gene: TRBJ2-2; CDR3 DNA: TGCGCCAGCAGTCAGTCCCCCGGGGACAGGGGGCCAAACACCGGGGAGCTGTTTTTT; CDR3 protein: CASSQSPGDRGPNTGELFF
clone size: -; V gene: TRBV30; D gene: -; J gene: TRBJ1-2; CDR3 DNA: TGTGCCTGGAGTACCGAAGAAGAGGGTGGCTACACCTTC; CDR3 protein: CAWSTEEEGGYTF
clone size: -; V gene: TRBV9; D gene: TRBD2; J gene: TRBJ2-1; CDR3 DNA: TGTGCCAGCAGCGTAGAAGGCGGGGGAGATCGGGATGAGCAGTTCTTC; CDR3 protein: CASSVEGGGDRDEQFF
clone size: -; V gene: TRBV21-1; D gene: -; J gene: TRBJ1-2; CDR3 DNA: TGTGCCAGCAGCAAAGAACCCACGGGTCCTCTCGGGGGCTACACCTTC; CDR3 protein: CASSKEPTGPLGGYTF
clone size: once; V gene: TRBV7-8; D gene: -; J gene: TRBJ1-6; CDR3 DNA: TGTGCCAGCAGCTTTCCTGGCTCACCCCTCCACTTT; CDR3 protein: CASSFPGSPLHF
clone size: -; V gene: TRBV5-1; D gene: -; J gene: TRBJ2-7; CDR3 DNA: TGCGCCAGCAGCCCTGGGGCGGTGGGCTACGAGCAGTACTTC; CDR3 protein: CASSPGAVGYEQYF
clone size: -; V gene: TRBV6-5; D gene: -; J gene: TRBJ2-7; CDR3 DNA: TGTGCCAGCAGTTACCTCTCAGCAGGGTCTACCGAGCAGTACTTC; CDR3 protein: CASSYLSAGSTEQYF
clone size: few; V gene: TRBV28; D gene: -; J gene: TRBJ2-7; CDR3 DNA: TGTGCCAGCAGCCCCCGTCTGACAGGAACCTACGAGCAGTACTTC; CDR3 protein: CASSPRLTGTYEQYF
clone size: -; V gene: TRBV7-8; D gene: TRBD2; J gene: TRBJ2-7; CDR3 DNA: TGTGCCAGCAGCTTAGAAGCGGGGAGCTCCTACGAGCAGTACTTC; CDR3 protein: CASSLEAGSSYEQYF
clone size: -; V gene: TRBV29-1; D gene: -; J gene: TRBJ2-1; CDR3 DNA: TGCAGCGTTGAAGATTCTTCCGGTTTCGATGAGCAGTTCTTC; CDR3 protein: CSVEDSSGFDEQFF
clone size: -; V gene: TRBV3-1/TRBV3-2; D gene: -; J gene: TRBJ2-7; CDR3 DNA: TGTGCCAGCAGCCCCACCTACGAGCAGTACTTC; CDR3 protein: CASSPTYEQYF
clone size: -; V gene: TRBV24-1; D gene: -; J gene: TRBJ2-1; CDR3 DNA: TGTGCCACCAGTGACTACAATACACAGAATGAGCAGTTCTTC; CDR3 protein: CATSDYNTQNEQFF
clone size: -; V gene: TRBV5-1; D gene: -; J gene: TRBJ2-2; CDR3 DNA: TGCGCCAGCAGCCGACTAGGATACACCGGGGAGCTGTTTTTT; CDR3 protein: CASSRLGYTGELFF
clone size: few; V gene: TRBV5-6; D gene: TRBD1; J gene: TRBJ1-2; CDR3 DNA: TGTGCCAGCAGCACGACAGGGGGTAGCTATGGCTACACCTTC; CDR3 protein: CASSTTGGSYGYTF
clone size: once; V gene: TRBV19; D gene: -; J gene: TRBJ1-5; CDR3 DNA: TGTGCCAGTAGTATAGATCAGGACAATCAGCCCCAGCATTTT; CDR3 protein: CASSIDQDNQPQHF
clone size: -; V gene: TRBV5-1; D gene: -; J gene: TRBJ2-2; CDR3 DNA: TGCGCCAGCAGCTTTCCGGGTTACACCGGGGAGCTGTTTTTT; CDR3 protein: CASSFPGYTGELFF